The 12 T cell receptor beta chains below come from one sample, sequenced in a study of blood T cell repertoires in COVID-19. The method was immunoSEQ multiplex PCR; TCRdb's version includes in-frame clones alone and lacks a portion of them. Here the sample spans around 130,000 clones, around nine tenths being singletons. Sequenced: peripheral blood. The receptors were gathered from a woman aged 45-65 years with acute or convalescent COVID-19.

This chain uses TRBV9 with TRBJ2-1; TRBD2 is a possible D gene (6 bases). The V end was cut by 2 bases, the J end by 2 bases, with 14 bases between. CDR1 and CDR2 (germline): SGDLS, YYNGEE. This CDR3 is 16 amino acids long. The chain's CDR3 is CASSVAPGTAYNEQFF. CDR3 bases: TGTGCCAGCAGCGTCGCTCCCGGGACTGCCTACAATGAGCAGTTCTTC.

The chain couples TRBV9 to TRBJ2-1, with 8 bases matching TRBD2. Germline V gene lookup returns CDR1 SGDLS and CDR2 YYNGEE. The CDR3 has 16 residues. V lost 3 bases and J lost 4; bases outside the gene matches: 9. The CDR3 spells CASSGDGASGYNEQFF. In DNA, the CDR3 is TGTGCCAGCAGCGGGGACGGGGCTAGCGGGTACAATGAGCAGTTCTTC.

The V call is TRBV2, the J call TRBJ2-3, with 11 bases identical to TRBD1. There are 16 residues in the CDR3. V was clipped by 8 bases and J by 3 bases; unmatched bases: 10. Germline CDR1 is SNHLY and CDR2 is FYNNEI. The CDR3 DNA is TGTGCCAGCCAAATTCCGGGACAGGGGGGGACAGATACGCAGTATTTT. This translates into CASQIPGQGGTDTQYF.

This sequence joins TRBV15 and TRBJ2-7; D remains ambiguous. Germline CDR1 LNHNV, CDR2 YYDKDF (reference sequence). Deletions cut 0 bases from V and 5 bases from J, with 8 bases between. CDR3 length equals 13 residues. CDR3 region: CATSRDFADEQYF. The CDR3 DNA sequence: TGTGCCACCAGCAGAGATTTTGCGGACGAGCAGTACTTC.

CDR3 residues: CASCLGTLTTNEKLFF. The CDR3 coding sequence is TGTGCCAGCTGTTTGGGGACTCTCACAACTAATGAAAAACTGTTTTTT. V usage is TRBV19 and J usage is TRBJ1-4, with D perhaps TRBD1 (5 bases). The CDR3 covers 16 residues. CDR1 LNHDA and CDR2 SQIVND come from the germline V gene (reference sequence). Deletions cut 9 bases from V and 0 bases from J, with 17 bases between.

This chain connects TRBV7-2 to TRBJ2-3; 8 bases are a match to TRBD1. V shed 5 bases and J 2 bases; nucleotides not matched to a gene: 9. Per germline, CDR1 SGHTA and CDR2 FQGNSA. The CDR3 covers 16 residues. CDR3 in amino acids: CASSAHGTGVTDTQYF. In DNA, the CDR3 is TGTGCCAGCAGCGCTCACGGGACAGGTGTCACAGATACGCAGTATTTT.

The rearrangement uses TRBV5-1 and TRBJ2-5; D not resolved. Germline CDR1 and CDR2: SGHRS and YFSETQ. The CDR3 totals 13 residues. Trimming removed 2 bases at V and 2 bases at J, with 7 bases between. The CDR3 protein is CASSFVLQETQYF. CDR3 bases: TGCGCCAGCAGCTTTGTGTTACAAGAGACCCAGTACTTC.

The V gene is TRBV9, the J gene TRBJ2-5, with TRBD1 matching 9 bases. V was clipped by 7 bases and J by 5 bases; unmatched bases: 3. The CDR3 consists of 12 residues. Germline-derived CDR1 and CDR2 are SGDLS and YYNGEE. CDR3 sequence: CASGTGRETQYF. The CDR3 nucleotides read TGTGCCAGCGGGACAGGGAGGGAGACCCAGTACTTC.

This clone was seen ten or more times. This sequence joins TRBV7-8 and TRBJ2-7; D not certain. Germline-derived CDR1 and CDR2 are SGHVS and FQNEAQ. Trimming removed 1 base at V and 3 bases at J, with 4 bases between. This CDR3 has 12 amino acids. CDR3 in amino acids: CASSLVLYEQYF. The CDR3 DNA follows: TGTGCCAGCAGCTTAGTCCTCTACGAGCAGTACTTC.

V gene TRBV29-1 combines with J gene TRBJ1-3; weak D call: TRBD1 (5 bases). The CDR3 length is 16 residues. The V gene's germline CDR1 is SQVTM and CDR2 ANQGSEA. Deletions cut 0 bases from V and 4 bases from J, with 16 bases between. The CDR3 protein is CSVEDSGRVDGNTIYF. The CDR3 nucleotides are TGCAGCGTTGAAGATTCGGGCAGGGTGGACGGAAACACCATATATTTT.

In DNA form, the CDR3 reads TGTGCCTGGAGACAGGAAAACTACGAGCAGTACTTC. Its translation: CAWRQENYEQYF. The chain combines TRBV30 with TRBJ2-7; perhaps TRBD1 as D (5 bases). The V gene lost 3 bases and the J gene lost 3 bases, with 9 bases spanning the gap. The CDR3 covers 12 residues. Germline V gene sequence: CDR1 GTSNPN, CDR2 SVGIG (reference sequence).

This clone occurred once. This sequence joins TRBV14 and TRBJ1-2, with D unresolved. Trimming cost V 0 bases and J 1 base, with 6 bases left between them. This CDR3 spans 14 amino acids. Per the germline V gene, CDR1 is SGHDN and CDR2 is FVKESK. The DNA for the CDR3 is TGTGCCAGCAGCCAAGATGCAGTTAACTATGGCTACACCTTC. Residues: CASSQDAVNYGYTF. The whole variable domain, remainder taken from reference TRBV14 and TRBJ1-2, is EAGVTQFPSHSVIEKGQTVTLRCDPISGHDNLYWYRRVMGKEIKFLLHFVKESKQDESGMPNNRFLAERTGGTYSTLKVQPAELEDSGVYFCASSQDAVNYGYTFGSGTRLTVV.